This T cell receptor (beta chain) appears in the sequencing data of a study of T cells after yellow fever vaccination. The study's findings and limits: The booster saw the reappearance of most primary-vaccination clones (roughly 97% CD4, less than 90% CD8). Just a small share of clonotypes turned up in the CD4 compartment as well as the CD8 compartment. Contamination of FACS-sorted repertoires by abundant clonotypes from the bulk population could occur.

Universal primer sites and UMIs were introduced during 5'RACE template-switching synthesis of TCR cDNA. One entry per CDR3 protein, called by TCRdb with MiXCR from the 5' RACE reads. This repertoire shows hundreds of thousands of distinct CDR3 sequences, around 6.4% found once; its top ten account for 14% to 15%. Comment on this clonotype: The target antigen is unknown.

V shed 2 bases and J 13 bases; nucleotides not matched to a gene: 7. This CDR3 contains 12 residues. From germline, CDR1 is ENHRY and CDR2 SYGVKD. The rearrangement uses TRBV10-3 and TRBJ1-2; the match to TRBD1 covers 7 bases. The source was PBMCs, collected 5 days after the yellow fever booster vaccination. The TCR sequence derives from a young man who received the YFV17D yellow fever vaccine. This CDR3 is CAISERQGSFTF. The CDR3 region has the DNA TGTGCCATCAGTGAGAGACAGGGCAGCTTCACCTTC.